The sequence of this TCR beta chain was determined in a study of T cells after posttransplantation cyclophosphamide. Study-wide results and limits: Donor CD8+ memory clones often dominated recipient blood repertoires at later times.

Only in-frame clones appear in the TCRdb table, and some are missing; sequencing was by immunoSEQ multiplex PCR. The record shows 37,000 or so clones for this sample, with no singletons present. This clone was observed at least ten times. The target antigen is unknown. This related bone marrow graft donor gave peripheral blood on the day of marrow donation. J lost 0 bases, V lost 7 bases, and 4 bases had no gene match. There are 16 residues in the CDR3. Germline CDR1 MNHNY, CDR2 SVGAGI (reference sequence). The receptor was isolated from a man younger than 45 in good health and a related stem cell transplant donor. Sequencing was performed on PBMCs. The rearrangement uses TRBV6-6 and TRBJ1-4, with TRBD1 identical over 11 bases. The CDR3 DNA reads TGTGCCAGCATTCCGGGACAGGGGGCAACTAATGAAAAACTGTTTTTT. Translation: CASIPGQGATNEKLFF.